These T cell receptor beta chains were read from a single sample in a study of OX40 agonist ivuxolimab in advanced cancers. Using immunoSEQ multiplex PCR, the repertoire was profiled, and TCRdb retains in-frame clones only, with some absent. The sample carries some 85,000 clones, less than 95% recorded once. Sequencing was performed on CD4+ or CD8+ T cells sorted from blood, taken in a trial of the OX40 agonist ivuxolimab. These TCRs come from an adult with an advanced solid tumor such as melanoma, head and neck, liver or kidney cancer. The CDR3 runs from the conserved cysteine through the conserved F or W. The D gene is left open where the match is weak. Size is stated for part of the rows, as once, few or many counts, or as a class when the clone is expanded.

CDR3aa: CASGPYGAGLAGNEQYF; CDR3nt: TGTGCCAGCGGGCCGTACGGTGCGGGACTAGCGGGTAACGAGCAGTACTTC; d_gene: TRBD2; abundance: .; j_gene: TRBJ2-7; v_gene: TRBV28
CDR3aa: CAWRSGTLDTQYF; CDR3nt: TGTGCCTGGAGGTCGGGGACTTTGGATACGCAGTATTTT; d_gene: .; abundance: few; j_gene: TRBJ2-3; v_gene: TRBV30
CDR3aa: CASSFASGRSDTQYF; CDR3nt: TGCGCCAGCAGCTTCGCTAGCGGGAGGTCAGATACGCAGTATTTT; d_gene: TRBD2; abundance: .; j_gene: TRBJ2-3; v_gene: TRBV5-1
CDR3aa: CASSLNPTSGDEQFF; CDR3nt: TGTGCCAGCAGCCTTAATCCGACTAGCGGGGATGAGCAGTTCTTC; d_gene: TRBD2; abundance: .; j_gene: TRBJ2-1; v_gene: TRBV5-4
CDR3aa: CATSGGYEQYF; CDR3nt: TGTGCCACCTCAGGGGGCTACGAGCAGTACTTC; d_gene: TRBD1; abundance: .; j_gene: TRBJ2-7; v_gene: TRBV10-3
CDR3aa: CASSPHGTGGGSTDTQYF; CDR3nt: TGTGCCAGCAGCCCCCACGGGACAGGGGGCGGAAGCACAGATACGCAGTATTTT; d_gene: TRBD1; abundance: .; j_gene: TRBJ2-3; v_gene: TRBV28
CDR3aa: CASSPPSGGTGELFF; CDR3nt: TGTGCCAGCTCACCACCGTCGGGAGGCACCGGGGAGCTGTTTTTT; d_gene: TRBD2; abundance: once; j_gene: TRBJ2-2; v_gene: TRBV18
CDR3aa: CAGSGIRDTQYF; CDR3nt: TGTGCTGGTAGCGGGATAAGAGATACGCAGTATTTT; d_gene: TRBD2; abundance: .; j_gene: TRBJ2-3; v_gene: TRBV12-5
CDR3aa: CASRIRFGAREQETQYF; CDR3nt: TGTGCCAGCAGAATACGTTTTGGGGCTAGGGAACAAGAGACCCAGTACTTC; d_gene: .; abundance: .; j_gene: TRBJ2-5; v_gene: TRBV6-4
CDR3aa: CASREQGAGYGYTF; CDR3nt: TGTGCCAGTAGAGAACAGGGGGCTGGCTATGGCTACACCTTC; d_gene: TRBD1; abundance: .; j_gene: TRBJ1-2; v_gene: TRBV19
CDR3aa: CASRTPRQELNNEQFF; CDR3nt: TGTGCCAGCAGGACACCACGACAGGAGCTTAACAATGAGCAGTTCTTC; d_gene: .; abundance: .; j_gene: TRBJ2-1; v_gene: TRBV5-8
CDR3aa: CASSHGGIAGVTGELFF; CDR3nt: TGTGCCAGCAGCCACGGTGGGATAGCGGGAGTCACCGGGGAGCTGTTTTTT; d_gene: TRBD2; abundance: once; j_gene: TRBJ2-2; v_gene: TRBV7-6
CDR3aa: CASSGTGGPYNEQFF; CDR3nt: TGTGCCAGCAGCGGAACAGGGGGCCCCTACAATGAGCAGTTCTTC; d_gene: TRBD1; abundance: .; j_gene: TRBJ2-1; v_gene: TRBV6-5
CDR3aa: CASRRTSALTDTQYF; CDR3nt: TGTGCCAGCAGGAGGACGAGTGCCCTAACAGATACGCAGTATTTT; d_gene: .; abundance: once; j_gene: TRBJ2-3; v_gene: TRBV6-4
CDR3aa: CASSLRTIEETQYF; CDR3nt: TGTGCCAGCAGCTTAAGGACAATTGAAGAGACCCAGTACTTC; d_gene: .; abundance: once; j_gene: TRBJ2-5; v_gene: TRBV7-9